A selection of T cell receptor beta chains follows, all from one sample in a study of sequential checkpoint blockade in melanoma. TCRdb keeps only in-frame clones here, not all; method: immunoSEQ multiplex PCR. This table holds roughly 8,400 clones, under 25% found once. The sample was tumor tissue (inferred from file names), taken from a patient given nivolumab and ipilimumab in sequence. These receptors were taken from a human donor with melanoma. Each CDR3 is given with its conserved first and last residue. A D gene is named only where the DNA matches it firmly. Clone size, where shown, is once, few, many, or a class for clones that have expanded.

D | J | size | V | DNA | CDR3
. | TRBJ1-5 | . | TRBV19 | TGTGCCAGTACTAAGGACCGACCATCCAATCAGCCCCAGCATTTT | CASTKDRPSNQPQHF
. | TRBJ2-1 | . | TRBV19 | TGTGCCAGTAGTATCGCGCTAGCCGCCCAAACCAATGAGCAGTTCTTC | CASSIALAAQTNEQFF
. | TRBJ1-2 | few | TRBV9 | TGTGCCAGCAGTGAACAGCAAAACTATGGCTACACCTTC | CASSEQQNYGYTF
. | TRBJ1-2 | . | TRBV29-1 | TGCAGCGCAGTGGGGGAAACCTATGGCTACACCTTC | CSAVGETYGYTF
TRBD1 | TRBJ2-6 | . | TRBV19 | TGTGCCAGTAGTGGACCGTTCCGGGACAGGGACTCTGGGGCCAACGTCCTGACTTTC | CASSGPFRDRDSGANVLTF
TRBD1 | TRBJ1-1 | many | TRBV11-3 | TGTGCCAGCAGCAGCAGGGGGCGGTACACTGAAGCTTTCTTT | CASSSRGRYTEAFF
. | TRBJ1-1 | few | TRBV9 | TGTGCCAGCGGGGCACAGGGTTATGGTGAAGCTTTCTTT | CASGAQGYGEAFF
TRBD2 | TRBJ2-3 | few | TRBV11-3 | TGTGCCAGCAGCACCGGACTAGTTAGTGTCGTCACAGATACGCAGTATTTT | CASSTGLVSVVTDTQYF
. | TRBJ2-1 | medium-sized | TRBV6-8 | TGTGCCATCATGATGGGACTTACCTACAATGAGCAGTTCTTC | CAIMMGLTYNEQFF
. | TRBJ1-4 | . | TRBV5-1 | TGCGCCAGCAGCTTGCGGGCGAATAATGAAAAACTGTTTTTT | CASSLRANNEKLFF
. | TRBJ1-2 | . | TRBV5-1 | TGCGCCAGCAGCCCTGCTGGAGGGACATATGGCTACACCTTC | CASSPAGGTYGYTF
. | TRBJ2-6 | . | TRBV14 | TGTGCCAGCAGCCAAGAAGTTTATCGGGGGTTATACCCTGGGGCCAACGTCCTGACTTTC | CASSQEVYRGLYPGANVLTF
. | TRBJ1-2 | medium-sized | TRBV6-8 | TGTGCCAGCGCCGGGGGTTGGGTTGCTGGCTACACCTTC | CASAGGWVAGYTF
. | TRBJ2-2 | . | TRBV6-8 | TGTGCCAGCAGTGACCAGGTTACCGGGGAGCTGTTTTTT | CASSDQVTGELFF
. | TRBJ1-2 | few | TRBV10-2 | TGCGCCAGCAGTGGATCAGGGTATGGCTACACCTTC | CASSGSGYGYTF
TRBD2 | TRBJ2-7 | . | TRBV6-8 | TGTGCCACGGGACTAGCGGGGGGTTACGAGCAGTACTTC | CATGLAGGYEQYF
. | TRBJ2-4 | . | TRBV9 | TGTGCCAGCAGCTCATCGCAAATGGGGGCGCAGGAAAACATTCAGTACTTC | CASSSSQMGAQENIQYF
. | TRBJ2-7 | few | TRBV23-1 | TGCGCCAGCAGGGAAATCAGCTCCTACGAGCAGTACTTC | CASREISSYEQYF
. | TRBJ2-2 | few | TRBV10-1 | TGCGCCAGCAGTGACAAGGGGATAGGCGGGGAGCTGTTTTTT | CASSDKGIGGELFF
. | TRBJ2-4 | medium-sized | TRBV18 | TGTGCCAGCTCACGATTGAGAGAGAACATTCAGTACTTC | CASSRLRENIQYF
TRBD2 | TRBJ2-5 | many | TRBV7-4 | TGTGCCAGCAGCCAAGGCACCATTAGGGCTAGCGGGGGGCGCGGGGAGACCCAGTACTTC | CASSQGTIRASGGRGETQYF
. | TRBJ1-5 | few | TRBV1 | TGCGCCAGCAGCCAAGATAGCGGGGGGCTCGGTCAGCCCCAGCATTTT | CASSQDSGGLGQPQHF
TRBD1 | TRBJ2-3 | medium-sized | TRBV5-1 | TGCGCCAGCAGCAAGGAGGGGACAGGTGCCACAGATACGCAGTATTTT | CASSKEGTGATDTQYF
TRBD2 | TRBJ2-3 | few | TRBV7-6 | TGTGCCAGCAGCCTAAGGGGCGGCCTAGCGGTGTACACAGATACGCAGTATTTT | CASSLRGGLAVYTDTQYF
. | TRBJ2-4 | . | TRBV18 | TGTGCCAGCTCACCGCCTGAATTATACATTCAGTACTTC | CASSPPELYIQYF
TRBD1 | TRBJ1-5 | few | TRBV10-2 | TGCGCCATCAGTGGGGACAGAACCCATCAGCCCCAGCATTTT | CAISGDRTHQPQHF
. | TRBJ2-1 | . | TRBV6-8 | TGTGCCAGCACTCCGGACAGCTACCTTTACAATGAGCAGTTCTTC | CASTPDSYLYNEQFF
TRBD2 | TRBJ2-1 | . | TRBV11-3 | TGTGCCAGCAGCTTTGTTAGCGGGGGGGCGAGTGAGCAGTTCTTC | CASSFVSGGASEQFF
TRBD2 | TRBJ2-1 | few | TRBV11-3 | TGTGCCAGCAGCCGGGGACTAGCGGCCTACAATGAGCAGTTCTTC | CASSRGLAAYNEQFF
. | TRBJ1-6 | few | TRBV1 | TGCGCCAGCAGCCGAATAAGGCCTTCACCCCTCCACTTT | CASSRIRPSPLHF
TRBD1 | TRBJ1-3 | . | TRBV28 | TGTGCCAGCAGTTTACCGGGACAGGGGGTTGGAAACACCATATATTTT | CASSLPGQGVGNTIYF
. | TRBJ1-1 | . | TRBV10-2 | TGCGCCAGCAGTAGGACGGTCCTGGGCACTGAAGCTTTCTTT | CASSRTVLGTEAFF
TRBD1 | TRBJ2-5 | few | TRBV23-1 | TGCGCCAGAATACCGACAGGGTGTATAACCCAGTACTTC | CARIPTGCITQYF
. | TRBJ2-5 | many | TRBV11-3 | TGTGCCAGCAGTTTTATTGGGATCAGAAAGGGGGGGACCCAGTACTTC | CASSFIGIRKGGTQYF
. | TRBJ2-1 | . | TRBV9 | TGTGCCAGCAGTGAAGGGGGGGCCGCTATTGAGCAGTTCTTC | CASSEGGAAIEQFF
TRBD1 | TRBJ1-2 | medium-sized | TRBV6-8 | TGTGCCAGCAGTTACTCGGCAGGGGGAAACTATGGCTACACCTTC | CASSYSAGGNYGYTF
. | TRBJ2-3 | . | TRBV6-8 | TGTGCCAGCAGTTACGGACCCTTCACAGATACGCAGTATTTT | CASSYGPFTDTQYF
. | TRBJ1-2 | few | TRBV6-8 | TGTGCCACCTTACCGGACTTTTCGACACCTCACTATGGCTACACCTTC | CATLPDFSTPHYGYTF
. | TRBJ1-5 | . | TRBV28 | TGTGCCAGCAGTTTACAGGTCCACCGGCCCCAGCATTTT | CASSLQVHRPQHF
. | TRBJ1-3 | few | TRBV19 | TGTGCCAGTAGTTTGACGGCATACTCTGGAAACACCATATATTTT | CASSLTAYSGNTIYF
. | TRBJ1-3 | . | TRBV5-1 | TGCGCCAGCAGCTCGGACCCTGGCCACCGGGCCATATATTTT | CASSSDPGHRAIYF
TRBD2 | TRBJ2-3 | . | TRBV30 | TGTGCCTGGGCTAGCGGGGGCCACACAGATACGCAGTATTTT | CAWASGGHTDTQYF
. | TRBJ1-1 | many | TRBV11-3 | TGTGCCAGCAGCTTAGTTTCTCAGGGTGTATACGGCCTGAACACTGAAGCTTTCTTT | CASSLVSQGVYGLNTEAFF
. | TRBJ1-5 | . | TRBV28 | TGTGCCAGCAGTCCCCTCCAGGGGACCTACGGCAATCAGCCCCAGCATTTT | CASSPLQGTYGNQPQHF
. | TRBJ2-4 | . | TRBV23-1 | TGCGCCAGCAGCTTGACGGGACTCCATCTCCTAGCCAAAAACATTCAGTACTTC | CASSLTGLHLLAKNIQYF
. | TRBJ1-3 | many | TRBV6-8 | TGTGCCAGCAGTTGGGGCAGGGGCCCTGGAAACACCATATATTTT | CASSWGRGPGNTIYF
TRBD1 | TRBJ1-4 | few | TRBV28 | TGTGCCAGCAGAAAAGACAGGGTTGCAACTAATGAAAAACTGTTTTTT | CASRKDRVATNEKLFF
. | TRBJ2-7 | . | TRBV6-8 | TGTGCCAGCAGTCCCGGGCCCACCTACGAGCAGTACTTC | CASSPGPTYEQYF
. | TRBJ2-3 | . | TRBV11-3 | TGTGCCAGCAGCTTAGTTAGGGGCGCGGGCACAGATACGCAGTATTTT | CASSLVRGAGTDTQYF
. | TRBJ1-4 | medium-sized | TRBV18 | TGTGCCAGCTCACCAGCGTGGTCGACAACTAATGAAAAACTGTTTTTT | CASSPAWSTTNEKLFF
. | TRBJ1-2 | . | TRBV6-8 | TGTGCCAGCAGTTACCACCGCCTTGAAGGCTACACCTTC | CASSYHRLEGYTF
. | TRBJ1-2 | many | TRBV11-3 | TGTGCCAGCAGCTTAGTGCACGGTTCGGGCTATGGCTACACCTTC | CASSLVHGSGYGYTF
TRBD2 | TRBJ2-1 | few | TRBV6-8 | TGTGCCATCAGTAGTACTAGCGGCAATGAGCAGTTCTTC | CAISSTSGNEQFF
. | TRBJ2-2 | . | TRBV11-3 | TGTGCCAGCAGCTCAACAGGTGACCGAGCAGCCGGGGAGCTGTTTTTT | CASSSTGDRAAGELFF